Below are 31 T cell receptor beta chains sequenced from a single sample in a study of T cell responses to AZD1222 COVID-19 vaccine. Some clones are missing from TCRdb's copy, which holds only in-frame ones; the method was immunoSEQ multiplex PCR. The repertoire holds approximately 150,000 clones, with just over 90% as singletons. The sample here was peripheral blood, taken on day 0 of AZD1222 vaccination. The source is an adult in good health.

This clone was seen only a few times. The chain links TRBV10-2 to TRBJ2-1, with 7 bases identical to TRBD1. J lost 3 bases, V lost 5 bases, and 4 bases had no gene match. The CDR3 extends over 14 amino acids. The germline gives CDR1 WSHSY, CDR2 SAAADI. CDR3 nucleotides: TGCGCCAGCAGTCGACAGGGAGACTACAATGAGCAGTTCTTC. Its translation is CASSRQGDYNEQFF.

V and J are TRBV19 and TRBJ1-2; D ambiguous. This CDR3 spans 12 amino acids. Germline loops: CDR1 LNHDA, CDR2 SQIVND (reference sequence). The V and J ends lost 7 bases and 6 bases respectively, with 12 bases between them. CDR3 residues: CASISDEDGYTF. Here the CDR3 DNA reads TGTGCCAGTATATCGGACGAGGATGGCTACACCTTC.

This sequence joins TRBV10-3 and TRBJ2-7; TRBD1 matches 9 bases. The germline V gene encodes CDR1 ENHRY and CDR2 SYGVKD. The CDR3 has 16 amino acids. J gave up 4 bases and V 3 bases, and 10 bases lay outside the gene matches. The CDR3 loop is CAISDPTGGDFYEQYF. CDR3 sequence (DNA): TGTGCCATCAGTGACCCGACAGGGGGTGATTTTTACGAGCAGTACTTC.

The gene calls are TRBV18 and TRBJ2-2, with 11 bases fitting TRBD1. V trimming: 3 bases; J trimming: 4 bases; junction bases outside the gene matches: 4. The CDR3 totals 16 residues. Looked up from germline, CDR1 is KGHSH and CDR2 is LQKENI. The CDR3 DNA is TGTGCCAGCTCACCGCGGACAGGGGGCTCCACCGGGGAGCTGTTTTTT. Its translation: CASSPRTGGSTGELFF.

V is TRBV27 and J is TRBJ1-2, with unresolved D. The germline V gene encodes CDR1 MNHEY and CDR2 SMNVEV (reference sequence). Trimming pared 6 bases from V and 1 base from J, leaving 9 bases between. The length of the CDR3 is 13 residues. The CDR3 sequence: CASRTGVNYGYTF. CDR3 coding DNA: TGTGCCAGCAGGACTGGAGTTAACTATGGCTACACCTTC.

The chain employs TRBV12-3 or TRBV12-4 and TRBJ2-7; D might be TRBD1 (7 bases). V was cut by 9 bases and J by 2 bases, with 11 bases left in between. The CDR3 spans 12 residues. CDR3 region: CASAGTAYEQYF. The CDR3 DNA sequence: TGTGCCAGTGCGGGGACAGCCTACGAGCAGTACTTC.

This rearrangement joins TRBV11-2 to TRBJ2-1, with TRBD2 identical over 13 bases. The CDR3 totals 16 residues. Per germline, CDR1 SGHAT and CDR2 FQNNGV. Trimming at V came to 3 bases and at J to 4 bases, leaving 3 bases not matched to a gene. CDR3 nucleotides: TGTGCCAGCAGCTTCGGGACTAGCGGGGATTACAATGAGCAGTTCTTC. As protein: CASSFGTSGDYNEQFF.

This clone has just one count. This rearrangement joins TRBV4-2 to TRBJ1-3; D is perhaps TRBD1 (6 bases). The CDR3 is 15 amino acids. Germline CDR1 is LGHNA and CDR2 is YNFKEQ. V lost 0 bases and J lost 6, with 12 bases in between. Here the CDR3 DNA reads TGTGCCAGCAGCCAAGACTACAGGGTAGAAAACACCATATATTTT. It encodes CASSQDYRVENTIYF.

This sequence joins TRBV27 and TRBJ1-1; D gene ambiguous. Germline lookup yields CDR1 MNHEY and CDR2 SMNVEV (reference sequence). CDR3 length: 10 residues. The CDR3 region is CATYYLKAFF. The CDR3, as DNA: TGTGCGACTTACTACCTTAAGGCTTTCTTT.

The chain recombines TRBV19 with TRBJ1-1; D not certain. Trimming took off 7 bases at V and 6 bases at J, with 21 bases between the two ends. CDR3 size: 15 residues. Germline V gene sequence: CDR1 LNHDA, CDR2 SQIVND (reference sequence). CDR3 protein: CASTYRERMNAEAFF. The CDR3 bases are TGTGCCAGTACCTACCGGGAGAGGATGAATGCTGAAGCTTTCTTT.

J is TRBJ1-3 and V is TRBV5-7; no firm D call. TRBV5-7 belongs to the ORF category, with a function that is uncertain. The CDR3 covers 15 residues. Between the trimmed V and J ends, which lost 4 bases and 4 bases, there was a span of 15 bases. The chain's CDR3 is CASSEKRRVGNTIYF. The CDR3 DNA follows: TGTGCCAGCAGCGAGAAAAGACGAGTGGGAAACACCATATATTTT.

This chain's CDR3 is CASSQEMGYGYTF. In nucleotides, the CDR3 is TGTGCCAGCAGCCAAGAGATGGGGTATGGCTACACCTTC. The chain links TRBV3-1 (or the pseudogene TRBV3-2) to TRBJ1-2; no clear D. CDR3 size: 13 residues. Germline-derived CDR1 and CDR2 are LGHDT and YNNKEL (reference sequence). Trimming pared 0 bases from V and 5 bases from J, leaving 7 bases between.

The chain joins TRBV7-2 to TRBJ2-5; 12 bases align to TRBD2. The CDR3 runs 17 residues. Germline-derived CDR1 and CDR2 are SGHTA and FQGNSA. The V segment lost 1 base and the J segment 1 base; nucleotides outside the gene matches: 4. This CDR3 reads CASSLGTSGRLQETQYF. CDR3 in DNA: TGTGCCAGCAGCTTAGGTACTAGCGGGAGGCTCCAAGAGACCCAGTACTTC. Complete variable domain (other parts from reference TRBV7-2 and TRBJ2-5): GAGVSQSPSNKVTEKGKDVELRCDPISGHTALYWYRQSLGQGLEFLIYFQGNSAPDKSGLPSDRFSAERTGGSVSTLTIQRTQQEDSAVYLCASSLGTSGRLQETQYFGPGTRLLVL.

The chain carries TRBV3-1 (or the pseudogene TRBV3-2) and TRBJ2-5; a weak D match, TRBD1 (5 bases). The germline CDR1 and CDR2 sequences are LGHDT and YNNKEL (reference sequence). The V and J ends lost 4 bases and 2 bases respectively, with 8 bases between them. This CDR3 has 13 amino acids. The CDR3 bases are TGTGCCAGCAGCCTGGGGCGTCAAGAGACCCAGTACTTC. Translation: CASSLGRQETQYF.

CDR3 amino acids: CASSLEGRSYNEQFF. Here the CDR3 DNA reads TGTGCCAGCAGCCTGGAGGGGCGGTCGTACAATGAGCAGTTCTTC. This chain links TRBV27 with TRBJ2-1; D may be TRBD2 (6 bases). Deletions cut 6 bases from V and 4 bases from J, with 16 bases between. CDR3 length: 15 amino acids. The germline V gene has CDR1 MNHEY and CDR2 SMNVEV (reference sequence).

V and J are TRBV7-2 and TRBJ1-2, with D uncertain. Germline lookup yields CDR1 SGHTA and CDR2 FQGNSA. The CDR3 length is 14 residues. Trimming stripped 5 bases from V and 3 bases from J, with 13 bases between. The CDR3 nucleotides read TGTGCCAGCAGCAAGGCCCAGGTCGACTATGGCTACACCTTC. Protein product: CASSKAQVDYGYTF.

V usage is TRBV27 and J usage is TRBJ2-7; the D gene is possibly TRBD2 (6 bases). The length of the CDR3 is 13 residues. Germline assignment: CDR1 MNHEY and CDR2 SMNVEV (reference sequence). The V end lost 4 bases, the J end lost 3 bases, and 10 bases lay between the germline ends. The CDR3 spells CASSSGTYYEQYF. The CDR3 DNA reads as TGTGCCAGCAGTTCAGGGACTTACTACGAGCAGTACTTC.

V usage is TRBV6-5 and J usage is TRBJ2-7; D possibly matches TRBD1 or TRBD2 (5 bases each). V was cut by 7 bases and J by 6 bases, with 16 bases left in between. Germline V gene data show CDR1 as MNHEY and CDR2 as SVGAGI. The CDR3 has 13 amino acids. CDR3 DNA sequence: TGTGCCAGCATTCGCGACAGAGGGGTCGAGCAGTACTTC. As protein: CASIRDRGVEQYF.

For this clone: This same CDR3 is encoded by further DNA sequences in the sample. V is TRBV18 and J is TRBJ2-3; D not resolved. The germline CDR1 and CDR2 sequences are KGHSH and LQKENI. This CDR3 comprises 11 residues. V shed 4 bases and J shed 2 bases, with 1 base lying between them. The CDR3 here is CASSLTDTQYF. Written as DNA, the CDR3 is TGTGCCAGCTCACTCACAGATACGCAGTATTTT.

This clone was picked up one time. This sequence joins TRBV2 and TRBJ1-1; TRBD1 might be the D (6 bases). Germline V gene lookup returns CDR1 SNHLY and CDR2 FYNNEI. Trimming took 3 bases from V and 0 from J, leaving 8 bases between them. The CDR3 contains 14 residues. This CDR3 is CASSDRGVNTEAFF. CDR3 coding DNA: TGTGCCAGCAGTGATAGGGGGGTGAACACTGAAGCTTTCTTT.

The chain joins TRBV24-1 to TRBJ1-5, with D perhaps TRBD1 (6 bases). This CDR3 region has 16 residues. The germline V and J ends were trimmed by 4 bases and 0 bases, with 12 bases remaining between them. From germline, CDR1 is KGHDR and CDR2 SFDVKD. The CDR3 spells CATSDPDSDSNQPQHF. CDR3 sequence (DNA): TGTGCCACCAGTGACCCGGACAGCGATAGCAATCAGCCCCAGCATTTT.

The J gene is TRBJ2-3, the V gene TRBV6-5; a weak D match, TRBD2 (6 bases). In germline, CDR1 is MNHEY, CDR2 SVGAGI. V shed 3 bases and J shed 4 bases, with 17 bases lying between them. There are 16 residues in the CDR3. The CDR3 nucleotides read TGTGCCAGCAGTTATAAGATTGGAGGGCATCCAGATACGCAGTATTTT. It yields the protein CASSYKIGGHPDTQYF.

The chain has TRBV7-9 and TRBJ1-5; no firm D call. The germline gives CDR1 SEHNR, CDR2 FQNEAQ (reference sequence). The CDR3 is 15 residues long. V lost 4 bases and J 2 bases, leaving 12 bases between the germline ends. Here the CDR3 DNA reads TGTGCCAGCAGCTCCATAGGTGGGGGCAATCAGCCCCAGCATTTT. Translated, it gives CASSSIGGGNQPQHF.

The chain links TRBV6-5 to TRBJ1-1, with a possible D match to TRBD1 (5 bases). Trimming took off 5 bases at V and 10 bases at J, with 14 bases between the two ends. The germline gives CDR1 MNHEY, CDR2 SVGAGI. The length of the CDR3 is 12 residues. Here the CDR3 reads CASSLGGGGAFF. The CDR3 coding sequence is TGTGCCAGCAGTCTCGGGGGGGGAGGAGCTTTCTTT.

V gene TRBV6-1 combines with J gene TRBJ1-5; maybe TRBD1 (5 bases). The CDR3 totals 19 residues. Germline CDR1 reads MNHNS; CDR2 reads SASEGT. The ends were cut back, 2 bases at V and 5 bases at J, with 25 bases in the middle. CDR3 in DNA: TGTGCCAGCAGTGAATTTATGGGCAAGGCAGGGTCGCGATATCAGCCCCAGCATTTT. It translates to CASSEFMGKAGSRYQPQHF.

The J gene is TRBJ2-3, the V gene TRBV29-1; 8 bases map to TRBD2. The CDR3 extends over 14 amino acids. The V and J ends lost 5 bases and 6 bases, in that order; junction bases with no gene match: 10. Per the germline V gene, CDR1 is SQVTM and CDR2 is ANQGSEA. The CDR3 DNA follows: TGCAGCGTTACCGGGACTAGTCAATTGGATACGCAGTATTTT. Translation: CSVTGTSQLDTQYF.

The chain couples TRBV5-6 to TRBJ2-7; D gene uncertain. Germline V gene sequence: CDR1 SGHDT, CDR2 YYEEEE. The CDR3 has 12 residues. With 2 bases removed from V and 3 bases from J, the gap between germline ends came to 6 bases. The CDR3 bases are TGTGCCAGCAGCTTAACTATCTACGAGCAGTACTTC. Residues: CASSLTIYEQYF. The whole variable domain, remainder taken from reference TRBV5-6 and TRBJ2-7, is DAGVTQSPTHLIKTRGQQVTLRCSPKSGHDTVSWYQQALGQGPQFIFQYYEEEERQRGNFPDRFSGHQFPNYSSELNVNALLLGDSALYLCASSLTIYEQYFGPGTRLTVT.

As DNA, the CDR3 is TGTGCCAGCAGTCCACGGGGCCGCATGAACACTGAAGCTTTCTTT. Its protein is CASSPRGRMNTEAFF. This rearrangement joins TRBV27 to TRBJ1-1, with a tentative D call TRBD1 (5 bases). V gave up 5 bases and J gave up 0 bases, with 13 bases separating them. Germline V lookup: CDR1 MNHEY, CDR2 SMNVEV (reference sequence). The CDR3 totals 15 residues.

As to this clone: Other DNA sequences in the sample encode the same CDR3. This rearrangement joins TRBV30 to TRBJ1-1; D unclear. This CDR3 is built from 13 residues. The V gene lost 2 bases and the J gene lost 1 base, with 8 bases spanning the gap. Germline V lookup: CDR1 GTSNPN, CDR2 SVGIG (reference sequence). The CDR3 is CAWSPVGNTEAFF. CDR3 sequence (DNA): TGTGCCTGGAGTCCGGTTGGGAACACTGAAGCTTTCTTT.

This clone was counted once. V gene TRBV19 combines with J gene TRBJ2-1, with TRBD1 identical over 8 bases. From germline, CDR1 is LNHDA and CDR2 SQIVND (reference sequence). The CDR3 extends over 14 amino acids. The junction had 10 bases not matched to a gene; V was cut back by 6 bases and J by 9 bases. The CDR3 nucleotides read TGTGCCAGTAGGGGACAGGCCGCTACGGGTGAGCAGTTCTTC. Translation: CASRGQAATGEQFF.

CDR3 nucleotide sequence: TGTGCCAGTAGTTCGCCGACAGGCCTAAACACCGGGGAGCTGTTTTTT. It translates to CASSSPTGLNTGELFF. This rearrangement joins TRBV19 to TRBJ2-2; possible D gene TRBD1, 6 bases. Germline V lookup: CDR1 LNHDA, CDR2 SQIVND (reference sequence). CDR3 length equals 16 residues. V was cut by 5 bases and J by 2 bases, with 15 bases left in between.